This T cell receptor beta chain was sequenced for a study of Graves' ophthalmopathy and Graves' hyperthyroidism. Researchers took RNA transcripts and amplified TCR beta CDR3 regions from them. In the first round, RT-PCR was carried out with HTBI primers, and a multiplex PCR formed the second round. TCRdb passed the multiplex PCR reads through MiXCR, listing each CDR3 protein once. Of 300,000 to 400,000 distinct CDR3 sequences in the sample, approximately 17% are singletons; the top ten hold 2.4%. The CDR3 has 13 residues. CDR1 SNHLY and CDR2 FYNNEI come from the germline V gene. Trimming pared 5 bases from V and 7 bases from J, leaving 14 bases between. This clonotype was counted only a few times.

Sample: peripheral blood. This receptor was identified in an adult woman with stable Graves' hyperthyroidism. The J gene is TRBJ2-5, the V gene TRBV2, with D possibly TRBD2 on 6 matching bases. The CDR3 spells CASSRDFQGTQYF. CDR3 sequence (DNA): TGTGCCAGCAGTAGGGACTTCCAGGGGACCCAGTACTTC.